This record concerns one TCR beta chain sequence. Its antigen remains unidentified. This record comes from a study of OX40 agonist ivuxolimab in advanced cancers. Study information: With ivuxolimab, an agonistic anti-OX40 (CD134) antibody, patients were treated. Administration of intravenous ivuxolimab to patients occurred every 2 weeks at 0.01 to 10 mg/kg. Overall study results and limits: In general, CD8+ T cells held more expanded clones than CD4+ did, on average. Relatively little clonal expansion, among the lowest observed, appeared in partial responders at 0.1-3.0 mg/kg.

Some clones are missing from TCRdb's copy, which holds only in-frame ones; the method was immunoSEQ multiplex PCR. The sample carries about 50,000 clones, 87% recorded once. This TCR was sampled from an adult with an advanced solid tumor such as melanoma, head and neck, liver or kidney cancer. This specimen consisted of CD4+ or CD8+ T cells sorted from blood, obtained in a trial of the OX40 agonist ivuxolimab.

CDR3 region: CASSIPGQRAETQYF. As DNA, the CDR3 is TGCGCCAGCAGCATCCCGGGACAGCGTGCGGAGACCCAGTACTTC. V gene TRBV5-1 combines with J gene TRBJ2-5; 7 nucleotides align to TRBD1. V lost 4 bases and J lost 5; bases outside the gene matches: 11. The CDR3 contains 15 residues. Germline CDR1 SGHRS, CDR2 YFSETQ.